Listed below are T cell receptor beta chains from one sample, sequenced in a study of T cells in Graves' hyperthyroidism and ophthalmopathy. A single record per CDR3 protein comes from TCRdb applying MiXCR to the multiplex PCR reads. Of about 640,000 distinct CDR3 sequences in the sample, less than 25% were seen once. Material for sequencing was blood. The receptors were sampled from a man aged 25 to 45 with Graves' ophthalmopathy. CDR3s include the opening cysteine and the closing phenylalanine or tryptophan. The D gene is left open where the match is weak. Some rows have no size entry. The others give once, few or many, or a class for an expanded clone.

CDR3 DNA,CDR3 protein,J gene,clone size,V gene,D gene
TGTGCCAGCAGCGTAGCGAGAATAAATGAGCAGTTCTTC,CASSVARINEQFF,TRBJ2-1,few,TRBV6-2/TRBV6-3,NA
TGTGCCAGCAGACACACTAGCGGGATTGAGCAGTTCTTC,CASRHTSGIEQFF,TRBJ2-1,few,TRBV3-1,TRBD2
TGTGCCAGCAGAAACAGGCTAGCGGGTGATTACAATGAGCAGTTCTTC,CASRNRLAGDYNEQFF,TRBJ2-1,NA,TRBV27,TRBD2
TGTGCCAGCAGCTTAGGGAACTTGAGGGATGAGCAGTTCTTC,CASSLGNLRDEQFF,TRBJ2-1,NA,TRBV7-9,NA
TGTGCCAGCAGTTTGGGGGACAGAGAAGGTAATAAGCCCCAGCATTTT,CASSLGDREGNKPQHF,TRBJ1-5,many,TRBV12-3/TRBV12-4,TRBD1
TGTGCCTGGAGTCCCCCTAGGATTAGCGGGAGGGCCGCTGGAGAGACCCAGTACTTC,CAWSPPRISGRAAGETQYF,TRBJ2-5,few,TRBV30,TRBD2
TGCAGTGCTAGTGCCGAGTGGGAGACCCAGTACTTC,CSASAEWETQYF,TRBJ2-5,NA,TRBV20-1,NA
TGTGCCAGCAGTTCAGGTGGATCGGGCACAGATACGCAGTATTTT,CASSSGGSGTDTQYF,TRBJ2-3,NA,TRBV7-9,NA
TGTGCCAGCAGTGAGAGGACAGGCCTTTATAGCAATCAGCCCCAGCATTTT,CASSERTGLYSNQPQHF,TRBJ1-5,NA,TRBV6-1,TRBD1
TGTGCCAGCTCACAGGACAGGGCAACTAATGAAAAACTGTTTTTT,CASSQDRATNEKLFF,TRBJ1-4,few,TRBV18,TRBD1
TGCGCCAGCAGTGACGGAGCGGGAGACCCACTCACCTACGAGCAGTACTTC,CASSDGAGDPLTYEQYF,TRBJ2-7,few,TRBV10-1,TRBD2
TGTGCCAGCAGCGGAACTAGCGGGAGGGCCGGGTACCAAGAGACCCAGTACTTC,CASSGTSGRAGYQETQYF,TRBJ2-5,NA,TRBV7-9,TRBD2
TGTGCCAGCAGTTTCCAAGCAGGTTACTATGGCTACACCTTC,CASSFQAGYYGYTF,TRBJ1-2,few,TRBV27,NA
TGTGCCAGCAGCTCTAGATCCAATGAGCAGTTCTTC,CASSSRSNEQFF,TRBJ2-1,NA,TRBV27,NA
TGTGCCAGCAGTTTGGGACAGGGTTTGATAGAGACCCAGTACTTC,CASSLGQGLIETQYF,TRBJ2-5,NA,TRBV28,TRBD1
TGTGCCAGCAGCTCCCCTAGCGGGAGGAACTACGAGCAGTACTTC,CASSSPSGRNYEQYF,TRBJ2-7,few,TRBV13,TRBD2
TGTGCCAGCAGTTACCGAACAGGGGATAATGGCTACACCTTC,CASSYRTGDNGYTF,TRBJ1-2,few,TRBV6-5,TRBD1
TGTGCCAGCAGCTTGGGGGGGGCGCCCGAGCAGTACTTC,CASSLGGAPEQYF,TRBJ2-7,NA,TRBV27,NA
TGTGCCAGCAGTTTATACCCGGGACAGTCAATAAGTGAGCAGTTCTTC,CASSLYPGQSISEQFF,TRBJ2-1,NA,TRBV28,TRBD1
TGTGCCACCGCCTGGTCCCCTTCTGGCTACACCTTC,CATAWSPSGYTF,TRBJ1-2,NA,TRBV28,NA
TGTGCCAGCAGCTTAGAAGCCCCCGGGGGGGAGCAGTTCTTC,CASSLEAPGGEQFF,TRBJ2-1,few,TRBV7-9,TRBD2
TGTGCCAGCAGTGGTACAGGGGGCGGAGGGTACGAGCAGTACTTC,CASSGTGGGGYEQYF,TRBJ2-7,few,TRBV6-1,TRBD1
TGTGCCAGCAGTTTAACTGGGTGGCGTCAGCCCCAGCATTTT,CASSLTGWRQPQHF,TRBJ1-5,many,TRBV28,NA
TGTGCCAGCAGTTTTGGCGGGAGGGCCTCCGATACGCAGTATTTT,CASSFGGRASDTQYF,TRBJ2-3,NA,TRBV27,TRBD2
TGTGCTAGCAGCCCTAGCGGGAGCCCCACAGATACGCAGTATTTT,CASSPSGSPTDTQYF,TRBJ2-3,NA,TRBV7-7,TRBD2
TGCAGTATGTCGGGGTCTGCCTACAATGAGCAGTTCTTC,CSMSGSAYNEQFF,TRBJ2-1,NA,TRBV20-1,NA
TGTGCCAGCAGCTTCAGTCGGACTAGCGGGAGAACGAATGAGCAGTTCTTC,CASSFSRTSGRTNEQFF,TRBJ2-1,NA,TRBV11-2,TRBD2
TGTGCCAGCAGCGTGCAGGGGGGTGACACTGAAGCTTTCTTT,CASSVQGGDTEAFF,TRBJ1-1,NA,TRBV7-2,TRBD1
TGCGCCAGCAGCTTGGGTAGCGGGAGGGGTGAGCAGTTCTTC,CASSLGSGRGEQFF,TRBJ2-1,once,TRBV5-1,TRBD2
TGTGCCAGCAGTGAAGAGAGGGGGGCCTACGAGCAGTACTTC,CASSEERGAYEQYF,TRBJ2-7,many,TRBV2,NA
TGTGCCAGCAGTTTATACACAGAATCCTACGAGCAGTACTTC,CASSLYTESYEQYF,TRBJ2-7,few,TRBV28,NA
TGTGCCAGCAGTTATAGCGGGCTCAACACCGGGGAGCTGTTTTTT,CASSYSGLNTGELFF,TRBJ2-2,NA,TRBV7-2,TRBD2
TGTGCCAGCAGCCTAACCAGAGGACACTCCTCGGGGGAGCAGTACTTC,CASSLTRGHSSGEQYF,TRBJ2-7,NA,TRBV7-9,NA
TGTGCCAGCAGTGAACAGGGGGGAACGGAGACCCAGTACTTC,CASSEQGGTETQYF,TRBJ2-5,many,TRBV2,NA
TGTGCCAGCAGCCCGAGAGCGGGAATCGACGAGCAGTACTTC,CASSPRAGIDEQYF,TRBJ2-7,many,TRBV3-1,TRBD2
TGTGCCAGCAGTTCCGGTAGAGGGAGGGCCCTTTCCTACGAGCAGTACTTC,CASSSGRGRALSYEQYF,TRBJ2-7,NA,TRBV27,TRBD2
TGTGCCAGCAGTTCCTACCTATTAAGTAAGCTGGATACGCAGTATTTT,CASSSYLLSKLDTQYF,TRBJ2-3,few,TRBV27,NA
TGCGCCAGCAGCCACGGGATGACTAGCGGGACCAACAATGAGCAGTTCTTC,CASSHGMTSGTNNEQFF,TRBJ2-1,few,TRBV4-3,TRBD2
TGTGCCAGCAGCCCCCGGCCACCTGACACGAACACCGGGGAGCTGTTTTTT,CASSPRPPDTNTGELFF,TRBJ2-2,many,TRBV7-2,NA
TGTGCCAGCAGTGCTGGTGAGCTGGCGGATACGCAGTATTTT,CASSAGELADTQYF,TRBJ2-3,few,TRBV6-4,NA
TGCAGTGCTAGAGTTGTTTTGGAACGGGACGGGAACACTGAAGCTTTCTTT,CSARVVLERDGNTEAFF,TRBJ1-1,few,TRBV20-1,NA
TGTGCCAGTAGTATCGACAGGAGTCGCTCTGGAAACACCATATATTTT,CASSIDRSRSGNTIYF,TRBJ1-3,NA,TRBV19,NA
TGTGCCACCAGCACATCAAAGGGTACCCTCCCGTTCTTC,CATSTSKGTLPFF,TRBJ2-1,NA,TRBV15,NA
TGTGCCAGTAATAGCGGGAGGGCCGAAGAGACCCAGTACTTC,CASNSGRAEETQYF,TRBJ2-5,few,TRBV19,TRBD2
TGCGCCAGCAGCCTTTCGATTGGGGGAATCGACAGGGGTGTTGGCTACACCTTC,CASSLSIGGIDRGVGYTF,TRBJ1-2,NA,TRBV4-1,TRBD1
TGTGCCAGCAACCGACAGGGGACCGGGGAGCTGTTTTTT,CASNRQGTGELFF,TRBJ2-2,NA,TRBV3-1,TRBD1
TGTGCCATCAGTCCGGGACTAGCGGGAAAAAGGGCCTACGAGCAGTACTTC,CAISPGLAGKRAYEQYF,TRBJ2-7,few,TRBV10-3,TRBD2
TGCAGTGCTAGAAGGGACTACATCTACGAGCAGTACTTC,CSARRDYIYEQYF,TRBJ2-7,NA,TRBV20-1,TRBD2
TGCAGCGTTTTTCCAGGGGGGCCCGCGAACACTGAAGCTTTCTTT,CSVFPGGPANTEAFF,TRBJ1-1,many,TRBV29-1,TRBD1